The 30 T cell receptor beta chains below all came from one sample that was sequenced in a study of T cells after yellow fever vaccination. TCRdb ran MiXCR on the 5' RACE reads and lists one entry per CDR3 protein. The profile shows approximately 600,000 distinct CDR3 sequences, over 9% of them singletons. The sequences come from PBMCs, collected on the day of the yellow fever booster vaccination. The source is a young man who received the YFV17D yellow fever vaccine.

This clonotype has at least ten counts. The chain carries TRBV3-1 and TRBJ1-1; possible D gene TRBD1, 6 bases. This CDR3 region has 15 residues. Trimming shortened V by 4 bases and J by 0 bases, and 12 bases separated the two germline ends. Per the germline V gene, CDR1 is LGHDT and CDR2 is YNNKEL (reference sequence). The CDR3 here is CASSPFRGMNTEAFF. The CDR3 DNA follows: TGTGCCAGCAGCCCGTTCAGGGGAATGAACACTGAAGCTTTCTTT.

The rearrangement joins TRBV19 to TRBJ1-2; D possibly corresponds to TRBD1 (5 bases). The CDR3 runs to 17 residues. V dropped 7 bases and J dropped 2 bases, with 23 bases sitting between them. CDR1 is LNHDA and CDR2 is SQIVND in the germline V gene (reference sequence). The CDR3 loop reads CASNLSGQRRLNYGYTF. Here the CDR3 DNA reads TGTGCCAGTAACCTTTCAGGACAAAGGCGATTAAACTATGGCTACACCTTC.

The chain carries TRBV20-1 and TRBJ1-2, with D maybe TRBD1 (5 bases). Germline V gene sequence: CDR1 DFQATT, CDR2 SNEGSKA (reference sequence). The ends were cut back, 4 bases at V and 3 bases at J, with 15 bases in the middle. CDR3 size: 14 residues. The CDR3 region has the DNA TGCAGTGCTATGGGGAGGGGAGGGGACTATGGCTACACCTTC. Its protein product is CSAMGRGGDYGYTF.

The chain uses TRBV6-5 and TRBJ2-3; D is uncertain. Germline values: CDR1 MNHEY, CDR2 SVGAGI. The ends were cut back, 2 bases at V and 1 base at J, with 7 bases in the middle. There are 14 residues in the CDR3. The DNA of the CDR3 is TGTGCCAGCAGTTACCAAGCGCGCACAGATACGCAGTATTTT. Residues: CASSYQARTDTQYF.

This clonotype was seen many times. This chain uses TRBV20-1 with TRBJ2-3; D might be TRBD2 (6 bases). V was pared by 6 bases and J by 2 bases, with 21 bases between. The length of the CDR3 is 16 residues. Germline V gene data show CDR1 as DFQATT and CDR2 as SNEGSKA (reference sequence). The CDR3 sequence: CSATFRGLSPTDTQYF. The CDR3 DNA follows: TGCAGTGCGACTTTCCGGGGGTTGTCCCCCACAGATACGCAGTATTTT.

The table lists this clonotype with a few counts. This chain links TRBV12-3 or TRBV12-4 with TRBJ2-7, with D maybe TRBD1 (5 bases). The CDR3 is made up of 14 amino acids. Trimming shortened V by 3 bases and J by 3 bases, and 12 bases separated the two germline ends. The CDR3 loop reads CASSLAGINYEQYF. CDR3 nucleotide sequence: TGTGCCAGCAGTTTGGCAGGGATAAACTACGAGCAGTACTTC.

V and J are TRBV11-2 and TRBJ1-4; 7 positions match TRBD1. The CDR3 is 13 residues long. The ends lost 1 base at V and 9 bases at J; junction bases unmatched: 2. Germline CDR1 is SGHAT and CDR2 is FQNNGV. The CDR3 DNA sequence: TGTGCCAGCAGCTTAGCAGGGGGGAAAAAACTGTTTTTT. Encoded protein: CASSLAGGKKLFF.

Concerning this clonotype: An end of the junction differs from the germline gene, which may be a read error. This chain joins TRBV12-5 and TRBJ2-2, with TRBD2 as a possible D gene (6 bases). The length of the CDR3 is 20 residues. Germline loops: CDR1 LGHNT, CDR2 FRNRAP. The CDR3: CASGLVVSGGRDRNAGELFF. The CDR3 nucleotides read TGTGCTAGTGGTTTGGTAGTAAGCGGAGGGCGGGATAGGAACGCCGGGGAGCTGTTTTTT.

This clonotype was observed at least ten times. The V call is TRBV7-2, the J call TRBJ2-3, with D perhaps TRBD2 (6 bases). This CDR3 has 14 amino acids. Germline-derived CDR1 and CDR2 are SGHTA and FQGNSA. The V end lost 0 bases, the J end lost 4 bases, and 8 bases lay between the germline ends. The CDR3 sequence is CASSLAGGSDTQYF. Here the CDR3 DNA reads TGTGCCAGCAGCTTAGCGGGAGGCTCAGATACGCAGTATTTT. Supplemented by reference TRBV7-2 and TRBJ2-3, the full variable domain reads GAGVSQSPSNKVTEKGKDVELRCDPISGHTALYWYRQSLGQGLEFLIYFQGNSAPDKSGLPSDRFSAERTGGSVSTLTIQRTQQEDSAVYLCASSLAGGSDTQYFGPGTRLTVL.

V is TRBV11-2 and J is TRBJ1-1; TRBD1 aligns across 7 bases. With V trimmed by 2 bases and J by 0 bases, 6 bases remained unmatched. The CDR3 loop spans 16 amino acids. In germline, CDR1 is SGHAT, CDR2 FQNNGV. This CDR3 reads CASSLTGTVMNTEAFF. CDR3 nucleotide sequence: TGTGCCAGCAGCTTAACCGGGACAGTTATGAACACTGAAGCTTTCTTT.

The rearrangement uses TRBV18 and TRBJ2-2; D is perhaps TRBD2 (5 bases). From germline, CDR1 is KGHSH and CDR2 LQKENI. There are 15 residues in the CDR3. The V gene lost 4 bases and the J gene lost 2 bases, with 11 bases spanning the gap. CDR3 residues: CASSLGASNTGELFF. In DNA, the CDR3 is TGTGCCAGCTCACTGGGAGCTTCAAACACCGGGGAGCTGTTTTTT.

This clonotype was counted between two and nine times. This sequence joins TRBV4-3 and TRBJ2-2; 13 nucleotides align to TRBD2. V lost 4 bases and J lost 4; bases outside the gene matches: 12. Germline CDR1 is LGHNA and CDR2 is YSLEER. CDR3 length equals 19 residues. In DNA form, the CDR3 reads TGCGCCAGCAGCCCCCATCCGGGACTAGCGGGACTAGCCACCGGGGAGCTGTTTTTT. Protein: CASSPHPGLAGLATGELFF.

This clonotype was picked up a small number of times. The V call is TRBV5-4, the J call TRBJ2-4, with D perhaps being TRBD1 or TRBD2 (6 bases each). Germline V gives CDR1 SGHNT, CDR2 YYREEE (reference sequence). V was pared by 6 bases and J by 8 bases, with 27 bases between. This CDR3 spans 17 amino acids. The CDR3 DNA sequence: TGTGCCAGCACGCGCTCGGGGGCCGGCGGGGCGAGGGACATTCAGTACTTC. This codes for CASTRSGAGGARDIQYF.

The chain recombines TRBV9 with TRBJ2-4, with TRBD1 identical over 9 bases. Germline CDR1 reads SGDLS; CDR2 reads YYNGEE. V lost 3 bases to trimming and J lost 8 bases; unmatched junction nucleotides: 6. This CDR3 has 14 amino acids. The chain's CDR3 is CASSGNRGPDIQYF. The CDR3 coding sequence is TGTGCCAGCAGCGGAAACAGGGGGCCTGACATTCAGTACTTC. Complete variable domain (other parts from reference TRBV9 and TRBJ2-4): DSGVTQTPKHLITATGQRVTLRCSPRSGDLSVYWYQQSLDQGLQFLIQYYNGEERAKGNILERFSAQQFPDLHSELNLSSLELGDSALYFCASSGNRGPDIQYFGAGTRLSVL.

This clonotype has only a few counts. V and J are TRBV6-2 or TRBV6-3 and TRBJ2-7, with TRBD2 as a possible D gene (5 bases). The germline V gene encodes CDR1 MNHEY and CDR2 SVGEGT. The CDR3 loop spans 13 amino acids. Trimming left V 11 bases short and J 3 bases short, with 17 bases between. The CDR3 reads CAAGRGRIYEQYF. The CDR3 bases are TGTGCCGCTGGTCGAGGGAGAATCTACGAGCAGTACTTC.

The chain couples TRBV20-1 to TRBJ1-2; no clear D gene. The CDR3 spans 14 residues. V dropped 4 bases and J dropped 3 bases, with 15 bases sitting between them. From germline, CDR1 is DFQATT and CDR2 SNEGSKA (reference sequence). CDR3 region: CSAIPPTRDYGYTF. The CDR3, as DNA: TGCAGTGCTATCCCACCGACCCGGGACTATGGCTACACCTTC.

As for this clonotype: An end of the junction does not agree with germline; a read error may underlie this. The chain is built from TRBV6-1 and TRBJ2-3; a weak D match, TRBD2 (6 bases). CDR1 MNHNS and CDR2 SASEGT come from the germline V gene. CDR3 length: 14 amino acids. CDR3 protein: CASSAYRETDTQYF. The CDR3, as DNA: TGTGCCAGCAGTGCTTACCGGGAGACAGACACGCAGTATTTT.

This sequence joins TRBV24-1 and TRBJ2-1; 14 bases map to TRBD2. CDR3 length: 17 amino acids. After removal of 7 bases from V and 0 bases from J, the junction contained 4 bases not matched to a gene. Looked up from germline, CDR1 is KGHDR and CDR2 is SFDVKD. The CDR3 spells CATSPGTSGSSYNEQFF. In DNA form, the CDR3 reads TGTGCCACCAGCCCCGGGACTAGCGGGAGCTCCTACAATGAGCAGTTCTTC.

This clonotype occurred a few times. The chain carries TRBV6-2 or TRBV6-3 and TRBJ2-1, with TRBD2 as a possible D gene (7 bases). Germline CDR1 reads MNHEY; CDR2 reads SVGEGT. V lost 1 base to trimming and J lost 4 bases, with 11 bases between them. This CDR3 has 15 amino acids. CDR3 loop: CASSYWGGRYNEQFF. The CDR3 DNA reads TGTGCCAGCAGTTACTGGGGGGGGCGGTACAATGAGCAGTTCTTC.

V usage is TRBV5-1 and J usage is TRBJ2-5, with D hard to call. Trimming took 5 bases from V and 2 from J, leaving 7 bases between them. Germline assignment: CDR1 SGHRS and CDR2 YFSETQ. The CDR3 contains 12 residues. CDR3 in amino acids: CASSDHQETQYF. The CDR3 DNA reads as TGCGCCAGCAGTGATCATCAAGAGACCCAGTACTTC.

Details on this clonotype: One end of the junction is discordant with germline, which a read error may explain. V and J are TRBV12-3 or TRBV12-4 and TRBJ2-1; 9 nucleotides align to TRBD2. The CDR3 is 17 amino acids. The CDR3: CASSPFSGGRAYNEQFF. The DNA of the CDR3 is TGTGCTAGCAGTCCGTTCTCGGGCGGGAGGGCCTACAATGAGCAGTTCTTC.

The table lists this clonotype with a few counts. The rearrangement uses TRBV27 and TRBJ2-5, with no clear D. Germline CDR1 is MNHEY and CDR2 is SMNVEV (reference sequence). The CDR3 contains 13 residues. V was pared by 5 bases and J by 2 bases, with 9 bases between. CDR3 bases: TGTGCCAGCAGTAGGAAACGTCAAGAGACCCAGTACTTC. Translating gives CASSRKRQETQYF.

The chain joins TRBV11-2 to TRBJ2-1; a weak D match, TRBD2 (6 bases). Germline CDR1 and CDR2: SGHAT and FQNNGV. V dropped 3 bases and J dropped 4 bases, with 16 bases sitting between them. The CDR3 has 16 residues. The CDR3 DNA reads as TGTGCCAGCAGCTTTCTATTAGCGGTAAAATACAATGAGCAGTTCTTC. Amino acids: CASSFLLAVKYNEQFF.

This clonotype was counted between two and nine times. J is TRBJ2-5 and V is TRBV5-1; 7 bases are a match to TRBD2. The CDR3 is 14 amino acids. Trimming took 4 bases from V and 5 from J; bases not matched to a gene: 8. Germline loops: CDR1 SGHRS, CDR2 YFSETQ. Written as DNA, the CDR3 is TGCGCCAGCAGCACTCCGGGGGGACTTGAGACCCAGTACTTC. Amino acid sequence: CASSTPGGLETQYF.

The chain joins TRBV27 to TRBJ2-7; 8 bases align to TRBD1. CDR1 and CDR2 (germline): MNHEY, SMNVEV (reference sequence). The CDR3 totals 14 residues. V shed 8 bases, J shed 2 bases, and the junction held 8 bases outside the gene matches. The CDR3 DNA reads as TGTGCCAGCGGACCGACAGGGGCGCCCTACGAGCAGTACTTC. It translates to CASGPTGAPYEQYF.

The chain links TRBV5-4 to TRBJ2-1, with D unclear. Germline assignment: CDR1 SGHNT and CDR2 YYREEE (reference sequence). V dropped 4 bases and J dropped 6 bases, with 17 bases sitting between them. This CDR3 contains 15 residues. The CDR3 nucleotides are TGTGCCAGCAGCCTAATACTCAAAGTCGGCAATGAGCAGTTCTTC. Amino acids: CASSLILKVGNEQFF.

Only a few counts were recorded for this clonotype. The CDR3 here is CASSKRGEGNQPQHF. For the CDR3, the DNA is TGTGCCAGCAGTAAAAGGGGAGAGGGGAATCAGCCCCAGCATTTT. The chain recombines TRBV6-1 with TRBJ1-5; possible D gene TRBD1, 5 bases. V lost 5 bases to trimming and J lost 4 bases, with 15 bases between them. Germline V gene data show CDR1 as MNHNS and CDR2 as SASEGT. There are 15 residues in the CDR3.

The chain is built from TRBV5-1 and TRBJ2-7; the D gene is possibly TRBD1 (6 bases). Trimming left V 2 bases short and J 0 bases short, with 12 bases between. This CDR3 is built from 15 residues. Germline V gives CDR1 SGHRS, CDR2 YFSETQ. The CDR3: CASSLTLTGSYEQYF. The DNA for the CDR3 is TGCGCCAGCAGCTTAACGCTGACAGGCTCCTACGAGCAGTACTTC.

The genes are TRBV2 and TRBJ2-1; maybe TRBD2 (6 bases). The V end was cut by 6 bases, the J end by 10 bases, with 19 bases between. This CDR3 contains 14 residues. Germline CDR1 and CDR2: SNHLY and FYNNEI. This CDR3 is CASRERDSFEEQFF. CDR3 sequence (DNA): TGTGCCAGCAGAGAAAGGGACTCATTCGAGGAGCAGTTCTTC.

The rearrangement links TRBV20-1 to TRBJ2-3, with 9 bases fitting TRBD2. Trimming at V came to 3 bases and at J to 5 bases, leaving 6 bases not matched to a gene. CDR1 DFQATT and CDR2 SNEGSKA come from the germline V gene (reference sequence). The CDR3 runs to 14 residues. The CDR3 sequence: CSASAGGPGDTQYF. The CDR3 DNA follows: TGCAGTGCTAGTGCGGGAGGGCCAGGAGATACGCAGTATTTT.